This TCR beta chain was sequenced in a study of cytomegalovirus exposure and HLA in healthy donors. The primer mix had 60 Vbeta and 13 Jbeta primers. Assay: immunoSEQ multiplex PCR; the TCRdb copy retains only in-frame clones and omits some. The sample has 150,000 to 200,000 clones, roughly three quarters seen once. This sequence originates from a male donor in good health and CMV-seropositive. The sequenced sample was PBMCs.

In DNA, the CDR3 is TGTGCCAGCAGTGTGCAGGGAGGCGATACGCAGTATTTT. Its translation: CASSVQGGDTQYF. This chain connects TRBV6-5 to TRBJ2-3; D possibly corresponds to TRBD2 (6 bases). In germline, CDR1 is MNHEY, CDR2 SVGAGI. Trimming took off 5 bases at V and 6 bases at J, with 12 bases between the two ends. This CDR3 spans 13 amino acids.